This paragraph covers one T cell receptor (beta chain) sequence. This entry is derived from a study of blood T cell repertoires in COVID-19. Study summary: Sites across the United States, Italy and Spain contributed samples from acute and convalescent COVID-19.

This CDR3 has 15 residues. V lost 5 bases to trimming and J lost 3 bases; unmatched junction nucleotides: 10. Germline loops: CDR1 SGHVS, CDR2 FNYEAQ. TCRdb's table, derived via immunoSEQ multiplex PCR, lists solely in-frame clones and lacks some. Found here are 200,000 to 250,000 clones, approximately 90% of them singletons; the top ten hold less than 3%. This chain uses TRBV7-6 with TRBJ2-7, with 7 bases fitting TRBD1. Sequencing was performed on peripheral blood. The sequence was obtained from a man under 40 with COVID-19, enrolled during active disease. CDR3 protein: CASSPGDSSIYEQYF. The CDR3 nucleotides read TGTGCCAGCAGCCCAGGGGACAGCTCGATCTACGAGCAGTACTTC.